Listed here are 4 T cell receptor beta chains from one sample, sequenced in a study of CD8+CD57+ T cells in acquired aplastic anemia. Genomic DNA was employed as the template in profiling TCR beta VDJ and CDR3. TCRdb reanalysed the reads using MiXCR and keeps one entry per CDR3 protein. The table includes 150,000 or so distinct CDR3 sequences, less than 50% detected once. Sequencing involved patients with CD8+CD57+ cell expansion previously shown by flow cytometry. The sequenced sample was sorted CD4+, CD8+, or CD8+CD57+ T cells (not recorded which) from PBMCs. The source of these receptors is a human donor with aplastic anemia.

This clonotype showed up just a few times. The V gene is TRBV15, the J gene TRBJ2-3, with 7 bases identical to TRBD1. Germline-derived CDR1 and CDR2 are LNHNV and YYDKDF (reference sequence). Trimming at V came to 4 bases and at J to 2 bases, leaving 6 bases not matched to a gene. The CDR3 extends over 15 amino acids. CDR3: CATSIGQESTDTQYF. CDR3 in DNA: TGTGCCACCAGCATAGGACAGGAATCCACAGATACGCAGTATTTT.

This clonotype occurred many times. The V and J genes are TRBV15 and TRBJ2-5; D might be TRBD1 or TRBD2, each matching 5 bases. The CDR3 spans 14 residues. From germline, CDR1 is LNHNV and CDR2 YYDKDF (reference sequence). The V gene lost 9 bases and the J gene lost 1 base, with 15 bases spanning the gap. The DNA of the CDR3 is TGTGCCACTCCTAAAGAGGGGAGCCAAGAGACCCAGTACTTC. Encoded protein: CATPKEGSQETQYF.

This chain links TRBV10-3 with TRBJ2-5; 12 bases are a match to TRBD2. V lost 4 bases to trimming and J lost 5 bases; unmatched junction nucleotides: 11. Germline V gene lookup returns CDR1 ENHRY and CDR2 SYGVKD. This CDR3 has 17 residues. The CDR3 region has the DNA TGTGCCATCAGTGGGCTAGCGGGGGGGATGAGGTCGGAGACCCAGTACTTC. This codes for CAISGLAGGMRSETQYF.

The gene calls are TRBV7-9 and TRBJ1-6; TRBD1 matches at 7 bases. Per germline, CDR1 SEHNR and CDR2 FQNEAQ (reference sequence). V gave up 7 bases and J gave up 8 bases; unmatched junction bases: 8. The CDR3 is 14 residues long. The DNA of the CDR3 is TGTGCCAGCAAACCCGGGACAGCTTATTCACCCCTCCACTTT. It translates to CASKPGTAYSPLHF.